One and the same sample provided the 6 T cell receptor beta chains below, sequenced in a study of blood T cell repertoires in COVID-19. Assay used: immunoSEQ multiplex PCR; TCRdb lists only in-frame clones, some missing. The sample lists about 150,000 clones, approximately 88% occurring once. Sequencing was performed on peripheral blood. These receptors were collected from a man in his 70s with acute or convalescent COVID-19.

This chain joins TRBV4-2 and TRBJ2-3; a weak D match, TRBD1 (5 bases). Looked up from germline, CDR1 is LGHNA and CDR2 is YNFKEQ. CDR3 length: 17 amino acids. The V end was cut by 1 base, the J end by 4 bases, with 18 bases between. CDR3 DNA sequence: TGTGCCAGCAGCCAAGTAGGGGTACCAGGGTCCGCAGATACGCAGTATTTT. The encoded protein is CASSQVGVPGSADTQYF.

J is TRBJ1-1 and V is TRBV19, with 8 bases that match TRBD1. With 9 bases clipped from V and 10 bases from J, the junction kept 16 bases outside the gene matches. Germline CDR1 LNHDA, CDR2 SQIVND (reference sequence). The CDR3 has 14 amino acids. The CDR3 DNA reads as TGTGCCAGCGTATCTCAGGGGGCGGAGAGGGGAGCTTTCTTT. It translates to CASVSQGAERGAFF.

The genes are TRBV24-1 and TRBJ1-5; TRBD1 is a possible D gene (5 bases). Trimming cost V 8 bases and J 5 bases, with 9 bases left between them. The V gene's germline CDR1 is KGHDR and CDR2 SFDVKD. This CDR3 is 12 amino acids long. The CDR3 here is CATNAGHQPQHF. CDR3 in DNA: TGTGCCACCAACGCGGGGCATCAGCCCCAGCATTTT.

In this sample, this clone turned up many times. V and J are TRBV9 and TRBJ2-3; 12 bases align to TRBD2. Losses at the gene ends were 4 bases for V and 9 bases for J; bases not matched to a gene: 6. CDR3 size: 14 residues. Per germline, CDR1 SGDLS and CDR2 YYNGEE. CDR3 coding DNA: TGTGCCAGCAGCCCTAGCGGGGGGGCCTTAACGCAGTATTTT. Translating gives CASSPSGGALTQYF. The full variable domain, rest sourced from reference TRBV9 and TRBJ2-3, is DSGVTQTPKHLITATGQRVTLRCSPRSGDLSVYWYQQSLDQGLQFLIQYYNGEERAKGNILERFSAQQFPDLHSELNLSSLELGDSALYFCASSPSGGALTQYFGPGTRLTVL.

This CDR3 reads CASSEGRVAGELFF. The CDR3 region has the DNA TGTGCCAGCAGTGAAGGCAGGGTCGCCGGGGAGCTGTTTTTT. The gene calls are TRBV6-1 and TRBJ2-2; tentative D call: TRBD1 (5 bases). Trimming shortened V by 1 base and J by 6 bases, and 9 bases separated the two germline ends. The CDR3 runs to 14 residues. Germline V lookup: CDR1 MNHNS, CDR2 SASEGT.

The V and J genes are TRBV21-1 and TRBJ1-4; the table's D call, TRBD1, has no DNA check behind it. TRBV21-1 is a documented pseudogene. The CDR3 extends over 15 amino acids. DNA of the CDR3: TGTGCCAGCAGCAAAGACCAGGGCCCTAATGAAAAACTGTTTTTT. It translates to CASSKDQGPNEKLFF.